The entry that follows covers one T cell receptor beta chain sequence. Its antigen is unknown. The germline V gene encodes CDR1 MNHEY and CDR2 SVGAGI. The V end lost 3 bases, the J end lost 7 bases, and 16 bases lay between the germline ends. The CDR3 spans 16 residues. PCR was performed using 60 Vbeta and 13 Jbeta primers. The assay was immunoSEQ multiplex PCR, and TCRdb's table has in-frame clones only and misses some. Of under 130,000 clones in the sample, more than 60% are singletons; the top ten hold around 8.6%. The sample comes from a study of cytomegalovirus exposure and HLA in healthy donors. Study results and limitations: Solely CMV serostatus was available to characterize immune exposure. In a later analysis, a genetic analysis reported fewer productive-TCR N-insertions in an Asian-associated ancestry cluster than the cohort average. In a later analysis, DRB1 alleles had the most associated TCRs; HLA-C alleles the fewest.

This receptor was taken from a woman in her thirties or forties in good health and CMV-seropositive. Sequenced: PBMCs. This sequence joins TRBV6-5 and TRBJ1-6; tentatively, D is TRBD1 (5 bases). The CDR3 reads CASSYFRQGGNSPLHF. CDR3 nucleotides: TGTGCCAGCAGTTATTTTCGTCAGGGAGGCAATTCACCCCTCCACTTT.